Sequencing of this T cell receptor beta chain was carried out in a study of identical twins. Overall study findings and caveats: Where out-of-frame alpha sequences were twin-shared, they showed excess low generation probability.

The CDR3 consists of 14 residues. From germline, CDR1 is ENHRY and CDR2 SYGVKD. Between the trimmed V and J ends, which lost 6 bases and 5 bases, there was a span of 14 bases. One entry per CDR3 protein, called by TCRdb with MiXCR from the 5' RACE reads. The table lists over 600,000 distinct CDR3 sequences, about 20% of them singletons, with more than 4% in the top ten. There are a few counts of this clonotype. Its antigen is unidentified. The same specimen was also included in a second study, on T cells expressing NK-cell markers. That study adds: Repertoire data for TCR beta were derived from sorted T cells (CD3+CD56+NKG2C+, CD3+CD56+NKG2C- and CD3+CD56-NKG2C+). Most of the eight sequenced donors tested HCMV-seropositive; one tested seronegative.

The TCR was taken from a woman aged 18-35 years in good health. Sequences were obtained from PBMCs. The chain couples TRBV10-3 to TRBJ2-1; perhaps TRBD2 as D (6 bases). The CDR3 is CAIRRRESNNEQFF. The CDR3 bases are TGTGCCATCAGACGCCGGGAGTCAAACAATGAGCAGTTCTTC.